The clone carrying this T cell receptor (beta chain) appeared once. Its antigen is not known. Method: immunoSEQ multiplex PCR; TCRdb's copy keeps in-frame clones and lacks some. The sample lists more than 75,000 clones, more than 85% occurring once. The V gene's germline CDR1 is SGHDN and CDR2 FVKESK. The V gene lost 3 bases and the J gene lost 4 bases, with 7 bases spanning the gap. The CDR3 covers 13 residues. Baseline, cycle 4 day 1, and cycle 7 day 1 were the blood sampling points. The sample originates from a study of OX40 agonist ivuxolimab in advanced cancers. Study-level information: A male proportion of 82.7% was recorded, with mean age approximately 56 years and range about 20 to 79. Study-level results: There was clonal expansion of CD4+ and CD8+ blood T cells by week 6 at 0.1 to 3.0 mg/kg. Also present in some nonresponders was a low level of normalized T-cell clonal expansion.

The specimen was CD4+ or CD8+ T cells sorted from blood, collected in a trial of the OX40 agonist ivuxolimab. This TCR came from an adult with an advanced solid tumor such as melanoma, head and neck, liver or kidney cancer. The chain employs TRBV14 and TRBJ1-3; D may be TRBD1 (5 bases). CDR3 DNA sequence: TGTGCCAGCAGCCAGAGGGGAGGAAACACCATATATTTT. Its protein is CASSQRGGNTIYF.